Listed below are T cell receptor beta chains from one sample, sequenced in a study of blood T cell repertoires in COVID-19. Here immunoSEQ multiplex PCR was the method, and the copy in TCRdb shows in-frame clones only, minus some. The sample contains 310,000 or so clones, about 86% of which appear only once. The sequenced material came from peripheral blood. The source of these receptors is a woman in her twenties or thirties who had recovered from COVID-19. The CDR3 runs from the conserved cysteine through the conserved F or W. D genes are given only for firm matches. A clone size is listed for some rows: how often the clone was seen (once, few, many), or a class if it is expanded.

CASSPQSGVNEQFF TGTGCCAGCAGCCCTCAGAGCGGGGTCAATGAGCAGTTCTTC TRBD2 TRBJ2-1 - TRBV9
CASSFSGRTPETQYF TGTGCCAGCAGTTTTAGCGGGAGGACTCCAGAGACCCAGTACTTC TRBD2 TRBJ2-5 - TRBV6-6
CASSQVGWAGDNTEAFF TGTGCCAGCAGCCAAGTGGGCTGGGCGGGAGACAACACTGAAGCTTTCTTT - TRBJ1-1 - TRBV3-1/TRBV3-2
CASRWGGRETQYF TGTGCCAGCAGGTGGGGGGGGAGGGAGACCCAGTACTTC TRBD2 TRBJ2-5 once TRBV12-3/TRBV12-4
CASNDRVAYNEQFF TGTGCCAGCAATGACAGGGTCGCCTACAATGAGCAGTTCTTC TRBD1 TRBJ2-1 - TRBV2
CASAPGLGVYEQYF TGTGCCAGCGCTCCGGGACTAGGAGTCTACGAGCAGTACTTC TRBD2 TRBJ2-7 - TRBV2
CASSFVAGPNNEQFF TGCGCCAGCAGCTTTGTCGCGGGACCCAACAATGAGCAGTTCTTC - TRBJ2-1 - TRBV5-1
CASSPPQGPRYTGELFF TGTGCCAGCAGTCCGCCTCAGGGGCCTCGGTACACCGGGGAGCTGTTTTTT - TRBJ2-2 - TRBV6-2/TRBV6-3
CASRRGGETQETQYF TGTGCCAGCCGAAGGGGCGGGGAGACACAAGAGACCCAGTACTTC - TRBJ2-5 - TRBV28
CASIKLGGVETQYF TGTGCCAGCATCAAGTTAGGGGGGGTCGAGACCCAGTACTTC - TRBJ2-5 - TRBV7-9
CASSGGTGLTYEQYF TGCGCCAGCAGCGGAGGGACAGGGCTAACCTACGAGCAGTACTTC TRBD1 TRBJ2-7 - TRBV5-1
CASSEPGKEYNEQFF TGTGCCAGCAGTGAACCGGGAAAAGAATACAATGAGCAGTTCTTC - TRBJ2-1 - TRBV28
CASSSAGELLGQPQHF TGTGCCAGCAGCTCGGCCGGGGAGCTCTTAGGGCAGCCCCAGCATTTT - TRBJ1-5 - TRBV7-2
CASSMGPGNTIYF TGTGCCAGTAGTATGGGCCCTGGAAACACCATATATTTT - TRBJ1-3 - TRBV19
CASRPDRVGANVLTF TGTGCCAGCAGGCCTGACAGGGTAGGGGCCAACGTCCTGACTTTC TRBD1 TRBJ2-6 - TRBV27
CASTSRAGRYNEQFF TGCGCCAGCACTTCAAGGGCAGGGCGGTACAATGAGCAGTTCTTC - TRBJ2-1 few TRBV5-1
CASSHDRLTGELFF TGTGCCAGCAGCCACGACAGACTCACCGGGGAGCTGTTTTTT - TRBJ2-2 - TRBV3-1/TRBV3-2
CASSSLAGGSAYEQYF TGTGCCAGCAGTTCGCTAGCGGGAGGTAGCGCCTACGAGCAGTACTTC TRBD2 TRBJ2-7 - TRBV27
CASSPLPGQGLISEAFF TGTGCCAGCTCACCCCTCCCCGGACAGGGCCTTATAAGTGAAGCTTTCTTT TRBD1 TRBJ1-1 - TRBV18
CASSQEEGGAFF TGTGCCAGCAGCCAAGAGGAGGGCGGGGCTTTCTTT - TRBJ1-1 - TRBV4-2
CASSSLGRALVNTQYF TGTGCCAGCAGCTCTCTTGGGAGGGCCTTAGTAAATACGCAGTATTTT TRBD2 TRBJ2-3 - TRBV7-8
CASSSGANYGYTF TGTGCCAGCAGCTCAGGGGCCAACTATGGCTACACCTTC - TRBJ1-2 - TRBV11-2
CASSVALGAGYGYTF TGTGCCAGCAGCGTAGCTCTGGGGGCGGGCTATGGCTACACCTTC - TRBJ1-2 - TRBV9
CASSFGRGYEQYF TGTGCCAGCAGTTTCGGCAGGGGGTACGAGCAGTACTTC TRBD1 TRBJ2-7 - TRBV28
CASRITGSGANVLTF TGTGCCAGCAGAATCACAGGGTCGGGGGCCAACGTCCTGACTTTC - TRBJ2-6 few TRBV6-5
CASRPQNSYEQYF TGCGCCAGCAGGCCGCAGAATTCCTACGAGCAGTACTTC - TRBJ2-7 - TRBV5-1
CASSLERGSGYTF TGTGCCAGCAGCTTGGAGAGGGGGTCTGGCTACACCTTC - TRBJ1-2 - TRBV5-5
CASSLDRGESQPQHF TGTGCCAGCAGCCTGGACAGGGGGGAAAGTCAGCCCCAGCATTTT TRBD1 TRBJ1-5 - TRBV5-4
CSAGGQKDTEAFF TGCAGTGCTGGTGGACAGAAGGACACTGAAGCTTTCTTT - TRBJ1-1 - TRBV20-1
CASSQDRTSGSTDTQYF TGTGCCAGCAGCCAAGACCGGACTAGCGGGAGTACAGATACGCAGTATTTT TRBD2 TRBJ2-3 - TRBV14
CASSEGALNEQFF TGTGCCAGCAGTGAGGGGGCGCTCAATGAGCAGTTCTTC TRBD1 TRBJ2-1 - TRBV12-3/TRBV12-4
CASSGGRGVEKLFF TGCGCCAGCAGTGGGGGGAGGGGGGTTGAAAAACTGTTTTTT - TRBJ1-4 - TRBV28
CASSSKPGGSYGYTF TGTGCCAGCAGCTCTAAGCCCGGGGGTTCTTACGGCTACACCTTC - TRBJ1-2 - TRBV7-9
CATRQGMSEQYF TGTGCCACCCGACAGGGTATGAGCGAGCAGTACTTC TRBD1 TRBJ2-7 few TRBV27
CASGPGISYEQYF TGTGCCAGTGGGCCAGGGATATCCTACGAGCAGTACTTC - TRBJ2-7 - TRBV6-5
CASSYATAYEQYF TGTGCCAGCAGTTACGCGACAGCCTACGAGCAGTACTTC - TRBJ2-7 - TRBV14
CASSLLLAVALEQYF TGTGCCAGCAGCTTACTACTAGCCGTAGCTTTGGAGCAGTACTTC - TRBJ2-7 - TRBV7-2
CASSPRGATNEKLFF TGTGCCAGCAGTCCGCGGGGTGCAACTAATGAAAAACTGTTTTTT - TRBJ1-4 - TRBV6-5
CASSPARGGEQYF TGTGCCAGCAGCCCTGCCAGGGGTGGTGAGCAGTACTTC - TRBJ2-7 - TRBV7-3
CASSYTGVGETQYF TGTGCCAGCAGCTACACAGGGGTAGGGGAGACCCAGTACTTC TRBD1 TRBJ2-5 - TRBV11-2
CAIAGSHTSGTDTQYF TGTGCCATCGCAGGGAGTCACACTAGCGGCACAGATACGCAGTATTTT TRBD2 TRBJ2-3 - TRBV10-3
CASSYWTGGSNTEAFF TGTGCCAGCAGTTACTGGACAGGGGGCTCGAACACTGAAGCTTTCTTT TRBD1 TRBJ1-1 - TRBV6-5